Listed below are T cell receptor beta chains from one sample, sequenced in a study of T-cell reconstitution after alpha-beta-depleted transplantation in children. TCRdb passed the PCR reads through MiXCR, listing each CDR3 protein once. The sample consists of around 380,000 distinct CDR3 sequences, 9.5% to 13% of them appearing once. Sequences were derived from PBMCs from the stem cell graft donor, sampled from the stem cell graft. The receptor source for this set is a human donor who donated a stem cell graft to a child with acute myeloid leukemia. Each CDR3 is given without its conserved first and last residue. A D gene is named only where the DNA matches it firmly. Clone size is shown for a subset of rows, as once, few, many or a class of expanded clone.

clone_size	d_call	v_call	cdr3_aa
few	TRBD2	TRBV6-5	ASSLSTGLAEPYEQY
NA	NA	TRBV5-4	ASSFSNEKLF
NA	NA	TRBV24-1	ATSGQVAGELF
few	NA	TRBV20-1	SARPLGVFEQF
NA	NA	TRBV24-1	ATSDGPINEQF
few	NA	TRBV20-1	SARDFLSSYNEQF
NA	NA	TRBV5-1	ASSLQGITSEAF
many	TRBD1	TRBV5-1	ASSLGQGAGANVLT
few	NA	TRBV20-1	SARGGNAPTDTQY
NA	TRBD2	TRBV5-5	ASNLDPGGETQY
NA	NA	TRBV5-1	ASSLEDAPRWVQF
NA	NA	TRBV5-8	ASSQRTLETQY
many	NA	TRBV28	ASRTYQETQY
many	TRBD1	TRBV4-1	ASSHGDRGHNEQF
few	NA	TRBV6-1	ASSEWGTGELF
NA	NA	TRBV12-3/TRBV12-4	ASSQSGGYGYT
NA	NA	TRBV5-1	ASSFDSYTGELF
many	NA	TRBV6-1	ASSNRGLNNEQF
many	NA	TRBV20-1	SARNKEGYGYT
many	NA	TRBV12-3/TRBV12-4	ASSPLWVGEAF
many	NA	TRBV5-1	ASSLIAGFTDTQY
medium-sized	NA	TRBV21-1	ASSKETVGPQH
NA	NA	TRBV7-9	ASSQGDSSTDTQY
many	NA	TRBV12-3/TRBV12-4	ASTNDGGSNQPQH
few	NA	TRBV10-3	AISPNYNEQF
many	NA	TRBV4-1	ASSPGGSTEAF
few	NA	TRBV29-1	SVKLSETYGYT
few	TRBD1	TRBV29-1	SVEDSGQGAPGELF
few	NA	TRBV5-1	ASSPGGRTYGYT
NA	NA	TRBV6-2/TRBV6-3	ASRGGPEQF
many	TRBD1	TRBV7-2	ASSLGTVSNQPQH
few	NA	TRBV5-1	ASSYHTDTEAF
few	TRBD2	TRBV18	ASSPKREIGLGETQY
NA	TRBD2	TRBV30	AWSVLAGGREQY
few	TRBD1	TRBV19	ASNTGTVGEQY
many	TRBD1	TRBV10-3	AITVGTGNTEAF
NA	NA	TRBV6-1	ASSVSVYSYNEQF
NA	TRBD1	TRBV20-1	SATGQGRGTHYGYT
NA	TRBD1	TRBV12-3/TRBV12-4	ASSSQGAGGYT
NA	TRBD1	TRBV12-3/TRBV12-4	ASRRTGVFQETQY
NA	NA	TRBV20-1	SANGAQRGNYGYT
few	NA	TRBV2	ASSETGHISYNEQF
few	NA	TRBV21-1	ASSKGAGSTYGYT
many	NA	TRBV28	ASSLPSGYEQF
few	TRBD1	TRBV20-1	SARGQGSNYEQY
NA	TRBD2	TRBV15	ATGSGRGRETQY
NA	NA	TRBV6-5	ASSYGQPDTEAF
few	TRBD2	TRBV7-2	ASSPLTSGEETQY
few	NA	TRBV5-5	ASSFDYEQF
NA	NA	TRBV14	ASSRGASYNEQF
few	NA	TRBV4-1	ASSMQIRETQY
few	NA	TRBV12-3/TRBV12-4	ASKPLDGKNIQY
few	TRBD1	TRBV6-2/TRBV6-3	ASSSTTGSLDEQY
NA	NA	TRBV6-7	ASPVGVDTAELF
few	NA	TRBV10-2	ASSSPQAPYEQY
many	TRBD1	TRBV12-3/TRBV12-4	ASSFPGQGIYGYT
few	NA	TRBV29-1	SVAEERSYGYT
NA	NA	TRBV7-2	ASSPGDSDEQF
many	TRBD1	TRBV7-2	ASSSDRVQPQH